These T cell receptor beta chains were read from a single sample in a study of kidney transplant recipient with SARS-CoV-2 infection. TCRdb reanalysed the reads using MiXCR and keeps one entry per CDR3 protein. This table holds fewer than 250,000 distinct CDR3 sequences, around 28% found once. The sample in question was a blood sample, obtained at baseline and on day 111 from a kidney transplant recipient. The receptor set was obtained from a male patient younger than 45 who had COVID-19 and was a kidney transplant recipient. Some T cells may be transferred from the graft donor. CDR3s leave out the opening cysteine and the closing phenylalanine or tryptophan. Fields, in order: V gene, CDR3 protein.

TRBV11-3	ASSSGLAGTDTQY
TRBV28	ASSRSSGSADTQY
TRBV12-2	ASRVLWTPRKTYGYT
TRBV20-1	SAPERTATNYGYT
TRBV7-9	ASSLDQGLSYGYT
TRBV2	ASRDRPALGANSPLH
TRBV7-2	ASSLGLAGVNEQY
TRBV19	ASSKLGGPGAGELF
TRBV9	ASRGSYSRKTYGYT
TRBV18	ASSPTVAVSTDTQY
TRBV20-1	SASKSVTGINAQF
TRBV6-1	ASSERGGGSNQPQH
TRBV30	TLPPPAGSEYEQY
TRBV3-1	ASSQERSGYAPSQY
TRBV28	ASDIRDRGSDTQY
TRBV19	ASSINAEYLNEQY
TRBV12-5	AGGSRSLQGKTYGYT
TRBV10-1	ASSHVARSRKTYGYT
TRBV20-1	SARVATNTGELF
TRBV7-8	ASSNHAFTRKTYGYT
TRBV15	ATSRLRRCGKTYGYT
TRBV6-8	ASSSSGTQY
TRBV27	ASSLFGPLPTAEGEGETQY
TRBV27	ASSLSRDQPQH
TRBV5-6	ASSLSRAPYNEQF
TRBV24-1	ATSDHRDSLNEKLF
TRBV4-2	ASSQDLEGLAGGQGTDTQY
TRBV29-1	SVGPQLGRDREDYGYT
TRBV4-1	ASSTKNTLGNNEQF
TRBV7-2	ASSSDRGGRTGELF
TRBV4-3	ASSQVGGQTGELF
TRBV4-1	ASSQPTSGGADTQY
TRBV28	ASLAGQGASPLH
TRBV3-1	ASSISFTLRKTYGYT
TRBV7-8	ASSTDPTDIQRNTEAF
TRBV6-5	ASSYTLAGGPDTGELF
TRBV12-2	ASRVPVTPRKTYGYT
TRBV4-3	ASSQGSRQGYSPLH
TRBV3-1	ASSNRLPISGLTGELF
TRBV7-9	ASSWWDRLLRGANVLT
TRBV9	ASSADGGLALH
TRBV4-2	ASSQFAGTSGGTDTQY
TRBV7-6	ASSLRIPERGAGELF
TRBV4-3	ASSMFVGRRKTYGYT